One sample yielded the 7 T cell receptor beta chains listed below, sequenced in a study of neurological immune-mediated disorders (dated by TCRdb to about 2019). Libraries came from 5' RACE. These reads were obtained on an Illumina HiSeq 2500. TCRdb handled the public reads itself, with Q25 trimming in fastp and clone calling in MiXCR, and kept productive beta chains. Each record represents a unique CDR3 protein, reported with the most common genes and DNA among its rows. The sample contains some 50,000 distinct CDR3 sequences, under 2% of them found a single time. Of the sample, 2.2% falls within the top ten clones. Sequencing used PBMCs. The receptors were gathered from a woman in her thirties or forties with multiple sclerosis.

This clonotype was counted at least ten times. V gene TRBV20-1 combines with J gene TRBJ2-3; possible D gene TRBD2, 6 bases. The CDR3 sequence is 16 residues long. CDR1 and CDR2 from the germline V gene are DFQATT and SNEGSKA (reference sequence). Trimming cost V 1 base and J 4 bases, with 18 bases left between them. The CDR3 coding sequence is TGCAGTGCTAGAGTACTCGCGGGAAGATCTGCAGATACGCAGTATTTT. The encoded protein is CSARVLAGRSADTQYF.

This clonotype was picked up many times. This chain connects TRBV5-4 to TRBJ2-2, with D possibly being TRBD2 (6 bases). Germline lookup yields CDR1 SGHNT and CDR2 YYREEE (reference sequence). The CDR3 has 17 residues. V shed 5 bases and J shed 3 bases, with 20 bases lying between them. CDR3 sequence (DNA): TGTGCCAGCAGATATCTGGCGGGGAGTCAAGACACCGGGGAGCTGTTTTTT. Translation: CASRYLAGSQDTGELFF.

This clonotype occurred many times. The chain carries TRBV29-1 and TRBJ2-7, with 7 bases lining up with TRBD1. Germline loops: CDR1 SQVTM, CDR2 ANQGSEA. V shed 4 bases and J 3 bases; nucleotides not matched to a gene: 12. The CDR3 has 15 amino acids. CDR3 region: CSVGSYRAGGYEQYF. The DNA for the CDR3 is TGCAGCGTTGGTTCGTATCGGGCAGGGGGCTACGAGCAGTACTTC.

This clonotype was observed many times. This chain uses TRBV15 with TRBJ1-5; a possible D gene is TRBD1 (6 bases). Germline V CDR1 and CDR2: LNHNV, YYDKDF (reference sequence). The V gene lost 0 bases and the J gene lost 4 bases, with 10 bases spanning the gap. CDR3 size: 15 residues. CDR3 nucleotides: TGTGCCACCAGCAGAGATAGGGGGAAGAATCAGCCCCAGCATTTT. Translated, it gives CATSRDRGKNQPQHF.

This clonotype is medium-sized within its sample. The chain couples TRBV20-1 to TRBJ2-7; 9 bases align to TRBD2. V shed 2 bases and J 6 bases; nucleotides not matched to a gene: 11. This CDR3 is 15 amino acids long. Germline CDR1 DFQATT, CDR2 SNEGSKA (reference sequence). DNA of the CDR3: TGCAGTGCTAGATTACCGGGACTAGCTCTTGCCGAGCAGTACTTC. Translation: CSARLPGLALAEQYF.

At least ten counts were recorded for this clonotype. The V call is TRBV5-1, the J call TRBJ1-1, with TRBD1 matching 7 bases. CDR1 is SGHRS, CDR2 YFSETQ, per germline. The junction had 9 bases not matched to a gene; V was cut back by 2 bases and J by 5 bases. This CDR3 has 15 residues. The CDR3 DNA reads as TGCGCCAGCAGCTTTATGACGGCCAGGGGGACTGAAGCTTTCTTT. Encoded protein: CASSFMTARGTEAFF.

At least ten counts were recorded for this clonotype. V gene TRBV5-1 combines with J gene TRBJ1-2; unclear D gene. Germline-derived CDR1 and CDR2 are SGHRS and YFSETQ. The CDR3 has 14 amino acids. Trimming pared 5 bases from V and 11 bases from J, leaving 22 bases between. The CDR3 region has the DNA TGCGCCAGCAGTAAGACAACACCCTTAATGAGTTACACCTTC. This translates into CASSKTTPLMSYTF. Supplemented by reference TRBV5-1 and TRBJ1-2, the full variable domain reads KAGVTQTPRYLIKTRGQQVTLSCSPISGHRSVSWYQQTPGQGLQFLFEYFSETQRNKGNFPGRFSGRQFSNSRSEMNVSTLELGDSALYLCASSKTTPLMSYTFGSGTRLTVV.